This record looks at one T cell receptor beta chain sequence and its context. CDR3 length: 12 residues. V lost 1 base, J lost 11 bases, and 9 bases lay in between. Germline V gene lookup returns CDR1 MNHEY and CDR2 SVGEGT. The data belong to a study of Ad26.COV2.S vaccination and SARS-CoV-2 variants. Data came from immunoSEQ multiplex PCR; TCRdb stores just in-frame clones and leaves some out. The data show nearly 400,000 clones, with 70% to 90% seen just once and 1.9% held by the top ten. Treatment defined: approximately 18 received Ad26.COV2.S at low or high dose, single or two shots; several received placebo; per-sample allocation not given. Sampling took place 63 days after the first vaccine or placebo injection. The administered vaccine (an Ad26 vector) expressed Wuhan-strain SARS-CoV-2 spike.

The sample consisted of peripheral blood, taken in a trial of Ad26.COV2.S vaccine versus placebo. The J gene is TRBJ2-1, the V gene TRBV6-2 or TRBV6-3; D unclear. The TCR sequence derives from a person aged 18 to 59 who received the Ad26.COV2.S COVID-19 vaccine or a placebo. CDR3 sequence: CASSYFGDKQFF. In DNA, the CDR3 is TGTGCCAGCAGTTACTTCGGCGACAAGCAGTTCTTC.